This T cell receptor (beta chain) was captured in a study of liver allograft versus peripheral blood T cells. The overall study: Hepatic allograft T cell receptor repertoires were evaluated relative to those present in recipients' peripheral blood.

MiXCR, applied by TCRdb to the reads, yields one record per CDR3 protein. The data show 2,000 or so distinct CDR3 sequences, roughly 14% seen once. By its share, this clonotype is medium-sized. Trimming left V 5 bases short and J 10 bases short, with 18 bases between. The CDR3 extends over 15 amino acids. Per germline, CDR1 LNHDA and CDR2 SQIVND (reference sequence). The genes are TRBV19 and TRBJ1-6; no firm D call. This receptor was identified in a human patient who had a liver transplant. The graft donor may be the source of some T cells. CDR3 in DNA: TGTGCCAGTAGTTCCAGACGGCCTGTAGGCTCACCCCTCCACTTT. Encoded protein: CASSSRRPVGSPLHF.